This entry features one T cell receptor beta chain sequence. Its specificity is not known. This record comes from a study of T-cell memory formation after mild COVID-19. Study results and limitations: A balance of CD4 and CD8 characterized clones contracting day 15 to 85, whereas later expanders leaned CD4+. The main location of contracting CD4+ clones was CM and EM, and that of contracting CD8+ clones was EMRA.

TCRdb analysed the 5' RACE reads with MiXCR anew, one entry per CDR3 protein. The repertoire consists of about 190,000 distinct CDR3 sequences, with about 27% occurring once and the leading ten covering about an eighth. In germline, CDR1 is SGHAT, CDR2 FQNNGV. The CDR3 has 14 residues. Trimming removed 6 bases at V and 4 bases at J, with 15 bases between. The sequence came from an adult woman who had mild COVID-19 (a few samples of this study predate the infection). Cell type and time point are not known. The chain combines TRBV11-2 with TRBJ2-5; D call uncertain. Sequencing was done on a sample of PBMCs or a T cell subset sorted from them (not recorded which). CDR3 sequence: CASRLLGILETQYF. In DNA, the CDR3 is TGTGCCAGCAGATTATTGGGGATTCTAGAGACCCAGTACTTC.